The clone carrying this T cell receptor beta chain was found many times. Its antigen remains unknown. This entry comes from a study of neurological immune-mediated disorders. Notes on the study in general: The most TCR clonal expansion was seen in HTLV-1-associated myelopathy, and the least was seen in multiple sclerosis, which fell below healthy controls.

Germline-derived CDR1 and CDR2 are SEHNR and FQNEAQ (reference sequence). The CDR3 totals 17 residues. J gave up 1 base and V 5 bases, and 6 bases lay outside the gene matches. 5'RACE with 10-nucleotide random UMIs produced the cDNA. TCRdb itself ran the 5' RACE reads through MiXCR, one entry per CDR3 protein. The sample contains approximately 65,000 distinct CDR3 sequences, 4.1% of which appear only once. Sequencing input: PBMCs. The sequence was collected from a man between 50 and 59 years old with multiple sclerosis. The chain recombines TRBV7-9 with TRBJ2-2, with 11 bases fitting TRBD2. The CDR3 sequence is CASSSRLAGWNTGELFF. The DNA for the CDR3 is TGTGCCAGCAGCAGCAGACTAGCGGGGTGGAACACCGGGGAGCTGTTTTTT.